The clone carrying this T cell receptor (beta chain) was counted a single time. The data are from a study of blood T cell repertoires in COVID-19. Study at large: Whether acute or convalescent, the COVID-19 samples came from the United States, Italy and Spain. T cells, B-cell-depleted T cells, or PBMCs supplied cDNA or gDNA.

V lost 4 bases to trimming and J lost 7 bases; unmatched junction nucleotides: 9. This CDR3 is built from 14 residues. CDR1 and CDR2 from the germline V gene are LGHDT and YNNKEL (reference sequence). Authors' analysis steps: Reference gene primer amplification yielded estimated nucleated cell counts. Method: immunoSEQ multiplex PCR; TCRdb's copy keeps in-frame clones and lacks some. V and J calls and clone size are copied from that table; D and trimming were computed from the DNA. The table has roughly 150,000 clones, less than 90% seen once. The sequencing input was peripheral blood. The chain links TRBV3-1 (or the pseudogene TRBV3-2) to TRBJ1-2; the match to TRBD1 covers 7 bases. The sequence was collected from a woman aged 70-85 years with acute or convalescent COVID-19. CDR3 coding DNA: TGTGCCAGCAGCCGGGACAGAAGTTCATTTGGCTACACCTTC. Amino acid sequence: CASSRDRSSFGYTF.